A selection of T cell receptor beta chains follows, all from one sample in a study of T cell responses to AZD1222 COVID-19 vaccine. Using immunoSEQ multiplex PCR, the repertoire was profiled, and TCRdb retains in-frame clones only, with some absent. This sample has under 150,000 clones, with over 90% found just once. The sample in question was peripheral blood, obtained on day 0 of AZD1222 vaccination. These receptors all stem from an adult in good health. CDR3s include the opening cysteine and the closing phenylalanine or tryptophan. A D gene is named only where the DNA matches it firmly. Only part of the rows carry a size: once, few, many, or a class if the clone is expanded.

j_call clone_size v_call d_call cdr3_aa cdr3_nt
TRBJ1-2 . TRBV6-1 TRBD1 CASSEHSGQVAGYTF TGTGCCAGCAGTGAACACTCGGGACAGGTCGCTGGCTACACCTTC
TRBJ2-5 once TRBV7-2 TRBD1 CASSGDRAGETQYF TGTGCCAGCAGCGGGGACAGGGCGGGAGAGACCCAGTACTTC
TRBJ1-1 . TRBV4-2 . CASSQLTSAVNTEAFF TGTGCCAGCAGCCAACTTACCTCGGCGGTGAATACTGAAGCTTTCTTT
TRBJ1-3 . TRBV15 TRBD1 CATSKLPGQGSGNTIYF TGTGCCACCAGCAAACTCCCGGGACAGGGGTCTGGAAACACCATATATTTT
TRBJ1-4 once TRBV2 TRBD1 CASSARGTGAEKLFF TGTGCCAGCAGTGCTAGGGGGACAGGGGCCGAAAAACTGTTTTTT
TRBJ2-2 . TRBV7-3 . CASSRGVNTGELFF TGTGCCAGCAGCCGAGGGGTAAACACCGGGGAGCTGTTTTTT
TRBJ2-1 once TRBV5-1 . CASSLGSVTYNEQFF TGCGCCAGCAGCTTGGGTTCGGTTACCTACAATGAGCAGTTCTTC
TRBJ2-3 once TRBV9 . CASSVAGGDTQYF TGTGCCAGCAGCGTAGCAGGTGGAGATACGCAGTATTTT
TRBJ1-2 . TRBV27 TRBD1 CASRKTGTGALTGYTF TGTGCCAGTAGAAAGACCGGGACAGGGGCTCTTACTGGCTACACCTTC
TRBJ1-6 . TRBV6-4 . CASSLHGNSPLHF TGTGCCAGCAGTCTCCATGGAAATTCACCCCTCCACTTT
TRBJ2-1 . TRBV7-9 . CASSLGPLSYNEQFF TGTGCCAGCAGCTTAGGTCCACTCTCCTACAATGAGCAGTTCTTC
TRBJ2-2 . TRBV2 . CASSGHLQTGELFF TGTGCCAGCAGCGGACACCTTCAAACCGGGGAGCTGTTTTTT